This T cell receptor (beta chain) was obtained from a study of early T cells in non-severe SARS-CoV-2 infection. Study information: The chains were unpaired, and the sequenced material was bulk RNA from unsorted whole blood.

This clonotype was seen repeatedly, ten times or more. Antigen unknown. Molecules of cDNA were individually given unique molecular identifiers that were attached to them. TCRdb re-analysed the 5' RACE reads in MiXCR, keeping a single row per CDR3 protein. The table lists roughly 77,000 distinct CDR3 sequences, around 12% of them singletons. Overall study findings and caveats: VDJdb matching favored anti-spike CD8 responses, missing private and CD4 specificities.

The J segment lost 4 bases and the V segment lost 4 bases, leaving 20 bases of the junction unmatched. The CDR3 length is 19 residues. Germline CDR1 reads SGHAT; CDR2 reads FQNNGV. The sequenced sample was whole blood. The TCR originated in an adult who was a healthcare worker with PCR-confirmed SARS-CoV-2 infection or an uninfected control (not recorded which). The chain joins TRBV11-2 to TRBJ2-5; 8 bases align to TRBD2. The CDR3 sequence is CASSSNVGAGEGAVETQYF. In DNA, the CDR3 is TGTGCCAGCAGCTCCAATGTCGGAGCGGGAGAGGGCGCGGTAGAGACCCAGTACTTC.